This T cell receptor beta chain is drawn from a study of blood T cell repertoires in COVID-19. Study-level information: Both acute and convalescent COVID-19 samples were obtained from the United States, Italy and Spain.

The V end lost 5 bases, the J end lost 2 bases, and 8 bases lay between the germline ends. The CDR3 runs to 13 residues. The germline gives CDR1 MRHNA, CDR2 SNTAGT. Here immunoSEQ multiplex PCR was the method, and the copy in TCRdb shows in-frame clones only, minus some. The table records about 280,000 clones, around 89% of them present only once. The V and J genes are TRBV6-4 and TRBJ2-3, with D unclear. The sequenced sample was PBMCs or T cells enriched from blood (not recorded which). The sequence was collected from a young woman with acute COVID-19. This CDR3 reads CASSLTNTDTQYF. The CDR3 nucleotides read TGTGCCAGCAGTCTAACTAACACAGATACGCAGTATTTT.